Listed here are 20 T cell receptor beta chains from one sample, sequenced in a study of blood T cell repertoires in COVID-19. Only in-frame clones appear in the TCRdb table, and some are missing; sequencing was by immunoSEQ multiplex PCR. The sample consists of some 40,000 clones, about 85% of them appearing once. What was sequenced was peripheral blood. The receptors shown here come from a woman of 80 years or more with acute or convalescent COVID-19.

The chain joins TRBV18 to TRBJ2-7; D perhaps matches TRBD2 (5 bases). This CDR3 is 14 amino acids long. V was pared by 2 bases and J by 7 bases, with 15 bases between. Per the germline V gene, CDR1 is KGHSH and CDR2 is LQKENI. CDR3 bases: TGTGCCAGCTCACCAAATATGGGTACGGGGGAGCAGTACTTC. Its protein product is CASSPNMGTGEQYF. Drawing the rest from reference TRBV18 and TRBJ2-7, the complete variable domain is NAGVMQNPRHLVRRRGQEARLRCSPMKGHSHVYWYRQLPEEGLKFMVYLQKENIIDESGMPKERFSAEFPKEGPSILRIQQVVRGDSAAYFCASSPNMGTGEQYFGPGTRLTVT.

The chain employs TRBV6-6 and TRBJ2-7; 7 bases agree with TRBD2. Germline V lookup: CDR1 MNHNY, CDR2 SVGAGI (reference sequence). CDR3 length: 15 amino acids. V lost 8 bases to trimming and J lost 6 bases; unmatched junction nucleotides: 16. CDR3 protein: CASQSYGAGDTEQYF. The CDR3 DNA reads as TGTGCCAGCCAATCCTACGGGGCGGGAGACACCGAGCAGTACTTC.

J is TRBJ2-7 and V is TRBV5-1; D is perhaps TRBD2 (5 bases). CDR3 length: 14 amino acids. Trimming took 5 bases from V and 4 from J, leaving 16 bases between them. Germline assignment: CDR1 SGHRS and CDR2 YFSETQ. The CDR3: CASSSGVPGYEQYF. DNA of the CDR3: TGCGCCAGCAGTTCGGGTGTTCCGGGATACGAGCAGTACTTC.

This chain connects TRBV5-1 to TRBJ2-3, with 8 bases lining up with TRBD2. The CDR3 is made up of 15 amino acids. Looked up from germline, CDR1 is SGHRS and CDR2 is YFSETQ. V was pared by 6 bases and J by 3 bases, with 9 bases of the junction left unmatched. The CDR3 loop is CASTPQTSGTDTQYF. Here the CDR3 DNA reads TGCGCCAGCACCCCCCAAACTAGCGGAACAGATACGCAGTATTTT.

This chain links TRBV4-1 with TRBJ1-6; D call uncertain. Trimming left V 4 bases short and J 7 bases short, with 11 bases between. The length of the CDR3 is 14 residues. The germline V gene encodes CDR1 MGHRA and CDR2 YSYEKL. The CDR3 coding sequence is TGCGCCAGCAGCCCTTACACGGGGAATTCACCCCTCCACTTT. It is translated as CASSPYTGNSPLHF.

The chain has TRBV7-2 and TRBJ1-1; D possibly corresponds to TRBD1 (6 bases). Germline CDR1 is SGHTA and CDR2 is FQGNSA. The germline V and J ends were trimmed by 5 bases and 5 bases, with 18 bases remaining between them. The CDR3 is 15 amino acids. The DNA for the CDR3 is TGTGCCAGCAGCCCATGGGGGGGCGGGGATACTGAAGCTTTCTTT. It translates to CASSPWGGGDTEAFF.

V and J are TRBV20-1 and TRBJ2-1; D is uncertain. V lost 5 bases and J lost 10, with 12 bases in between. Germline V gene sequence: CDR1 DFQATT, CDR2 SNEGSKA (reference sequence). The CDR3 totals 11 residues. As DNA, the CDR3 is TGCAGTGCTCCAGTTTCTCGCGAGCAGTTCTTC. Translation gives CSAPVSREQFF.

The rearrangement joins TRBV6-5 to TRBJ1-1; 7 positions agree with TRBD1. Unmatched junction bases numbered 4, after V lost 5 bases and J lost 4 bases. The CDR3 spans 13 residues. Germline CDR1 MNHEY, CDR2 SVGAGI. In DNA, the CDR3 is TGTGCCAGCAGTCTCCGACAGGGCACTGAAGCTTTCTTT. It translates to CASSLRQGTEAFF.

The V gene is TRBV14, the J gene TRBJ1-4; 7 bases fit TRBD1. The ends lost 3 bases at V and 7 bases at J; junction bases unmatched: 11. The CDR3 is 16 amino acids. The germline V gene encodes CDR1 SGHDN and CDR2 FVKESK. This CDR3 reads CASSQAGDRASEKLFF. In DNA, the CDR3 is TGTGCCAGCAGCCAGGCTGGTGACAGGGCGAGTGAAAAACTGTTTTTT.

The rearrangement links TRBV5-4 to TRBJ1-3; 7 nucleotides align to TRBD1. The ends lost 4 bases at V and 1 base at J; junction bases unmatched: 5. Germline loops: CDR1 SGHNT, CDR2 YYREEE (reference sequence). The CDR3 is made up of 15 amino acids. The CDR3 coding sequence is TGTGCCAGCAGCGCGAGACAGGGATCTGGAAACACCATATATTTT. As protein: CASSARQGSGNTIYF.

The chain recombines TRBV5-1 with TRBJ2-7, with 11 bases lining up with TRBD2. From germline, CDR1 is SGHRS and CDR2 YFSETQ. CDR3 size: 16 residues. Trimming cost V 6 bases and J 0 bases; bases outside gene matches: 8. The CDR3 spells CASNQGTSGYSYEQYF. The DNA of the CDR3 is TGCGCCAGCAACCAAGGGACTAGCGGCTACTCCTACGAGCAGTACTTC. The variable domain in full, with the rest retrieved from reference TRBV5-1 and TRBJ2-7, is KAGVTQTPRYLIKTRGQQVTLSCSPISGHRSVSWYQQTPGQGLQFLFEYFSETQRNKGNFPGRFSGRQFSNSRSEMNVSTLELGDSALYLCASNQGTSGYSYEQYFGPGTRLTVT.

The chain couples TRBV7-9 to TRBJ2-2; possible D gene TRBD2, 5 bases. Deletions cut 3 bases from V and 4 bases from J, with 9 bases between. Germline CDR1 SEHNR, CDR2 FQNEAQ (reference sequence). The CDR3 runs 14 residues. DNA for the CDR3: TGTGCCAGCAGCTTTTCGAGGGTCACCGGGGAGCTGTTTTTT. Protein sequence: CASSFSRVTGELFF. The entire variable domain, with the rest obtained from reference TRBV7-9 and TRBJ2-2, is as follows: DTGVSQNPRHKITKRGQNVTFRCDPISEHNRLYWYRQTLGQGPEFLTYFQNEAQLEKSRLLSDRFSAERPKGSFSTLEIQRTEQGDSAMYLCASSFSRVTGELFFGEGSRLTVL.

The gene calls are TRBV18 and TRBJ2-7; D may be TRBD1 (6 bases). The CDR3 consists of 13 residues. The germline V and J ends were trimmed by 6 bases and 5 bases, with 14 bases remaining between them. Germline lookup yields CDR1 KGHSH and CDR2 LQKENI. CDR3 in amino acids: CASSLLTGHEQYF. In DNA, the CDR3 is TGTGCCAGCTCGCTACTAACAGGGCACGAGCAGTACTTC.

V and J are TRBV2 and TRBJ2-7; 15 bases are a match to TRBD2. Looked up from germline, CDR1 is SNHLY and CDR2 is FYNNEI. This CDR3 spans 15 amino acids. V trimming: 4 bases; J trimming: 4 bases; junction bases outside the gene matches: 2. This CDR3 is CASSGTSGRGYEQYF. CDR3 DNA: TGTGCCAGCAGTGGGACTAGCGGGAGGGGATACGAGCAGTACTTC.

As for this clone: Possible read error: a much larger clone is one base away. Different DNA sequences within this sample yield the same CDR3. This sequence joins TRBV5-1 and TRBJ2-7, with D possibly being TRBD2 (5 bases). Per the germline V gene, CDR1 is SGHRS and CDR2 is YFSETQ. This CDR3 comprises 15 residues. The DNA for the CDR3 is TGCGCCAGCAGCTTGAGTCACGGGGATAAACACGAACAGTACTTC. Translated, it gives CASSLSHGDKHEQYF.

The gene calls are TRBV27 and TRBJ2-1; D remains unclear. There are 16 residues in the CDR3. Trimming took off 1 base at V and 5 bases at J, with 15 bases between the two ends. Germline CDR1 reads MNHEY; CDR2 reads SMNVEV (reference sequence). CDR3 in DNA: TGTGCCAGCAGTTTATTCGGAGCCGGCGTCAACAATGAGCAGTTCTTC. Its translation is CASSLFGAGVNNEQFF.

This clone has a handful of counts. V and J are TRBV4-2 and TRBJ1-6, with no clear D. Germline assignment: CDR1 LGHNA and CDR2 YNFKEQ. Trimming stripped 0 bases from V and 8 bases from J, with 11 bases between. The CDR3 sequence is 15 residues long. The CDR3 DNA is TGTGCCAGCAGCCAAGATGCCAGTTTCGATTCACCCCTCCACTTT. It is translated as CASSQDASFDSPLHF.

This clone was picked up one time. The gene calls are TRBV10-1 and TRBJ2-3, with a tentative D call TRBD1 (5 bases). The CDR3 sequence is 12 residues long. V was pared by 10 bases and J by 4 bases, with 12 bases between. In germline, CDR1 is WNHNN, CDR2 SYGVQD (reference sequence). CDR3 coding DNA: TGCGCCACTCAGGACAATCCAGATACGCAGTATTTT. Amino acids: CATQDNPDTQYF.

The rearrangement uses TRBV7-6 and TRBJ1-2, with D possibly matching TRBD1 (5 bases). The CDR3 runs 14 residues. The germline V gene encodes CDR1 SGHVS and CDR2 FNYEAQ. V lost 1 base and J 2 bases, leaving 8 bases between the germline ends. The CDR3 nucleotides are TGTGCCAGCAGCTTAGATCAGGGAAACTATGGCTACACCTTC. As protein: CASSLDQGNYGYTF. Complete variable domain (other parts from reference TRBV7-6 and TRBJ1-2): GAGVSQSPRYKVTKRGQDVALRCDPISGHVSLYWYRQALGQGPEFLTYFNYEAQQDKSGLPNDRFSAERPEGSISTLTIQRTEQRDSAMYRCASSLDQGNYGYTFGSGTRLTVV.

The CDR3 coding sequence is TGTGCCAGCAGTGAAGCCGGGGTCTACTATGGCTACACCTTC. It yields the protein CASSEAGVYYGYTF. The V gene is TRBV6-1, the J gene TRBJ1-2, with D unclear. The CDR3 has 14 amino acids. CDR1 and CDR2 from the germline V gene are MNHNS and SASEGT. V was cut by 0 bases and J by 3 bases, with 8 bases left in between.